These T cell receptor beta chains were read from a single sample in a study of tumor-infiltrating lymphocytes in primary liver carcinoma. Via MiXCR, TCRdb re-called the multiplex PCR reads, giving one row per CDR3 protein. This sample has approximately 330,000 distinct CDR3 sequences; approximately 65% occur once, and the top ten carry roughly 6.5%. The sequencing sample was made of peripheral blood. These receptors were obtained from a man aged 40-49 years with primary liver carcinoma and hepatitis B virus infection. Each CDR3 is given with its conserved first and last residue. D genes are given only for firm matches. Clone size, where shown, is once, few, many, or a class for clones that have expanded.

d_gene,abundance,v_gene,j_gene,CDR3nt,CDR3aa
TRBD1,many,TRBV4-2,TRBJ2-7,TGTGCCAGCAGCCTCGGACAGGGGGTGGGCGAGCAGTACTTC,CASSLGQGVGEQYF
.,many,TRBV4-2,TRBJ1-2,TGTGCCAGCAGCCCAAATTACAGACACGGCGTCTATGGCTACACCTTC,CASSPNYRHGVYGYTF
.,.,TRBV6-6,TRBJ1-1,TGTGCCAGCAACACAGCAGGGAGGGACACTGAGGCTTTCTTT,CASNTAGRDTEAFF
.,many,TRBV12-3/TRBV12-4,TRBJ2-7,TGTGCCAGCAGTTTTGAAGGCTACGAGCAGTACTTC,CASSFEGYEQYF
.,once,TRBV12-3/TRBV12-4,TRBJ2-7,TGTGCCAGCAGTTTTATGGGTCTCTCCTACGAGCAGTACTTC,CASSFMGLSYEQYF
.,.,TRBV6-5,TRBJ2-2,TGTGCCAGCGGACGAGGCACCCGGGAGCTGTTTTTT,CASGRGTRELFF
TRBD2,.,TRBV14,TRBJ2-3,TGTGCCAGCAGCCAAGAGCCCCCGGGACTAGCGGGCGAACTTCAGGGAGATACGCAGTATTTT,CASSQEPPGLAGELQGDTQYF
TRBD2,many,TRBV6-6,TRBJ2-7,TGTGCCAGCAGTTCCCGGAGGGCGGGAGAGGGATCCTACGAGCAGTACTTC,CASSSRRAGEGSYEQYF
TRBD1,.,TRBV10-1,TRBJ2-7,TGCGCCAGCAGTGACGTGCAGGGGGCACTACAGTACTTC,CASSDVQGALQYF
.,.,TRBV6-5,TRBJ1-1,TGTGCCAGCAGTCCTCGGACGGAGTATACTTTGGGAGCTTTCTTT,CASSPRTEYTLGAFF
.,many,TRBV6-1,TRBJ2-7,TGTGCCAGCAGTGAAGCGGGCAGGGCACTGGGCGAGCAGTACTTC,CASSEAGRALGEQYF
.,.,TRBV25-1,TRBJ2-1,TGTGCCAGCAGTGACTCGGCTTGGCGGAATGAGCAGTTCTTC,CASSDSAWRNEQFF
.,.,TRBV12-3/TRBV12-4,TRBJ1-2,TGTGCCAGCAGTTTTGACAGCATCTATGGCTACACCTTC,CASSFDSIYGYTF
.,many,TRBV11-2,TRBJ1-2,TGTGCCAGCAGCTTAGAGGGGAACTATGGCTACACCTTC,CASSLEGNYGYTF
.,.,TRBV16,TRBJ1-5,TGTGCCAGCAGCCAGTCGACGGATCAGCCCCAGCATTTT,CASSQSTDQPQHF
.,.,TRBV7-8,TRBJ2-7,TGTGCCAGCAGCCCAGGGCAGGGCCTTGGCGAGCAGTACTTC,CASSPGQGLGEQYF
.,.,TRBV11-2,TRBJ2-1,TGTACTAGCAGCTACGGGGCTTACAATGAGCAGTTCTTC,CTSSYGAYNEQFF
.,.,TRBV11-2,TRBJ2-7,TGTGCCAGCAGCTTAGACGGGAGTACCTACGGGCAGTACTTC,CASSLDGSTYGQYF
TRBD2,.,TRBV2,TRBJ2-7,TGTGCCAGCAGGGTAGCGGGAGTCGCCTACGAGCAGTACTTC,CASRVAGVAYEQYF
TRBD2,.,TRBV4-2,TRBJ2-1,TGTGCCAGCAACCAACACTCGGGACTAGCGGACAATGAGCAGTTCTTC,CASNQHSGLADNEQFF
TRBD1,.,TRBV6-6,TRBJ1-1,TGTGCCAGCAGTCCTGGACAGGGGGCATGGGGCGCTGAAGCCTTCTTT,CASSPGQGAWGAEAFF
.,.,TRBV11-1,TRBJ2-7,TGTGCCAGCAGCTTAGAGCAAACCAGGGTCGGCGAGCAGTACTTT,CASSLEQTRVGEQYF
TRBD2,many,TRBV29-1,TRBJ2-3,TGCAGCGTTGGGACTAGCCGGCGGGATACGCAGTATTTT,CSVGTSRRDTQYF
.,.,TRBV29-1,TRBJ2-7,TGCGGCGTTGAGGAGGGTGAGCAGTACTTC,CGVEEGEQYF
TRBD2,.,TRBV7-9,TRBJ2-2,TGTGCCACCACGCAGGGTAGCGGGAGTAACACCGGGGAGCTGTTTTTT,CATTQGSGSNTGELFF
.,.,TRBV6-1,TRBJ2-2,TGTGCCAGCAGTGACAGGTTCAGCGGCGGGGAGCTGTTTTTT,CASSDRFSGGELFF
.,.,TRBV6-1,TRBJ2-3,TGTGCCAGCCGATCGTTTTCTAGCACAGATACGCAGTATTTT,CASRSFSSTDTQYF
.,.,TRBV11-1,TRBJ2-1,TGTGCCAGCAGCAACGGACTATCGGAAGATAGTGAGCAGTTCTTC,CASSNGLSEDSEQFF
.,few,TRBV6-5,TRBJ2-2,TGTGCCAGCAGTTACTCGTGGGTTTTAAACACCGGGGAGCTGTTTTTT,CASSYSWVLNTGELFF
.,few,TRBV28,TRBJ1-3,TGTGCCAGCAGTGACAGAAACGGAAACACCATATATTTT,CASSDRNGNTIYF
TRBD2,.,TRBV11-3,TRBJ2-1,TGTGCCAGCAGCTTAGCGGCGGGGGGCGATTCTAGCAATGAGCGCTTCTTC,CASSLAAGGDSSNERFF
.,few,TRBV5-5,TRBJ1-3,TGTGCCAGCAGCTTAAGGCAGGGAACTGGAAACACCATATATTTT,CASSLRQGTGNTIYF
.,.,TRBV11-2,TRBJ2-5,TGTGGCAGCAGCTTAGCCGTTTCAGGGGTCAAAGAGACCCAGAACTTC,CGSSLAVSGVKETQNF
.,.,TRBV6-1,TRBJ2-1,TGTGCCAGCAGTGATCGTATCCCGGGAGCGGCTTACAATGAGCAGTTCTTC,CASSDRIPGAAYNEQFF
TRBD2,.,TRBV6-5,TRBJ2-3,TGTACCAGCAGTCCAATAATCGAAATAGCGGGACGCGGCACAGATACGCAGTATTTT,CTSSPIIEIAGRGTDTQYF